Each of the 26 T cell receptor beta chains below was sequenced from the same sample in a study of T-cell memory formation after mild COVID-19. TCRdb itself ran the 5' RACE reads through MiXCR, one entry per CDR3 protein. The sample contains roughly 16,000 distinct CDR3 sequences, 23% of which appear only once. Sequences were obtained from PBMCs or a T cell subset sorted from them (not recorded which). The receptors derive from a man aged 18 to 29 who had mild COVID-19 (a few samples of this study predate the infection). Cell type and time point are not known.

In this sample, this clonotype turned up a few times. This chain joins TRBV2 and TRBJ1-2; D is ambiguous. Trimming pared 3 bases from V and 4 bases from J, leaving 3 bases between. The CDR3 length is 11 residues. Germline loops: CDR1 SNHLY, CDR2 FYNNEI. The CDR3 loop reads CASSDFYGYTF. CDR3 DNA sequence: TGTGCCAGCAGTGATTTCTATGGCTACACCTTC. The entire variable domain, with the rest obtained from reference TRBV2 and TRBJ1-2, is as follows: EPEVTQTPSHQVTQMGQEVILRCVPISNHLYFYWYRQILGQKVEFLVSFYNNEISEKSEIFDDQFSVERPDGSNFTLKIRSTKLEDSAMYFCASSDFYGYTFGSGTRLTVV.

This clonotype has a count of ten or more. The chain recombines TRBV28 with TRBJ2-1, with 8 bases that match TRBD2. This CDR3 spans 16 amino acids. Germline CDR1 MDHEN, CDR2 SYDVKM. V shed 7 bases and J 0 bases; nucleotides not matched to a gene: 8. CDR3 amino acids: CASNTRGGSSYNEQFF. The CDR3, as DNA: TGTGCCAGCAATACTCGGGGGGGGAGCTCCTACAATGAGCAGTTCTTC. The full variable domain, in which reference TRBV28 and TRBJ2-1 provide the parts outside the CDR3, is DVKVTQSSRYLVKRTGEKVFLECVQDMDHENMFWYRQDPGLGLRLIYFSYDVKMKEKGDIPEGYSVSREKKERFSLILESASTNQTSMYLCASNTRGGSSYNEQFFGPGTRLTVL.

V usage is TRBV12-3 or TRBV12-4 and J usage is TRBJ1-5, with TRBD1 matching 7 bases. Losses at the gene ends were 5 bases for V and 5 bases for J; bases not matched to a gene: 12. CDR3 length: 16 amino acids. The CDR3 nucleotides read TGTGCCAGCAGTGAACGTCTGACAGGGACCGATCAGCCCCAGCATTTT. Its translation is CASSERLTGTDQPQHF.

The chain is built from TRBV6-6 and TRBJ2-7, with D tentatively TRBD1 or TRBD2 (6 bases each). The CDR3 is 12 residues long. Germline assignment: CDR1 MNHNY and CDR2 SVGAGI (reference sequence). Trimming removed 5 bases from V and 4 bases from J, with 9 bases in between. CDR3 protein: CASSPGAYEQYV. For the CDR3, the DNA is TGTGCCAGCAGTCCGGGGGCATACGAGCAGTACGTC.

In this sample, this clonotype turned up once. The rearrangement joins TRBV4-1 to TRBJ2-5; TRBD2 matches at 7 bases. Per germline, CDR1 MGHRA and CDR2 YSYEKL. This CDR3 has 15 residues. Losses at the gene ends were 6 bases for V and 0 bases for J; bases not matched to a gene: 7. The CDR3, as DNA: TGCGCCAGCAGGGCGGGGGACCCGTACCAAGAGACCCAGTACTTC. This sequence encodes CASRAGDPYQETQYF.

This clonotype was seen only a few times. In nucleotides, the CDR3 is TGCAGTGCTCTCCCGGGACTAGCCCCAGAGACCCAGTACTTC. Its translation is CSALPGLAPETQYF. V usage is TRBV20-1 and J usage is TRBJ2-5; 9 bases match TRBD2. The CDR3 length is 14 residues. The germline V gene encodes CDR1 DFQATT and CDR2 SNEGSKA (reference sequence). The junction had 8 bases not matched to a gene; V was cut back by 5 bases and J by 4 bases.

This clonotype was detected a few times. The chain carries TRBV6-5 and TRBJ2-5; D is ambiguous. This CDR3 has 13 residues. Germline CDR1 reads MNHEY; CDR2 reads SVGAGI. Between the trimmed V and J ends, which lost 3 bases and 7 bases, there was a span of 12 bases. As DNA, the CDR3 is TGTGCCAGCAGTTATTCTGGCGCAGGGACCCAGTACTTC. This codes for CASSYSGAGTQYF.

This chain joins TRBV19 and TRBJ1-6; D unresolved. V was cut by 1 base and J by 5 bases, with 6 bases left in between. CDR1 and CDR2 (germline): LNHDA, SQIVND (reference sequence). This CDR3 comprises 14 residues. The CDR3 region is CASSIGGNNSPLHF. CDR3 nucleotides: TGTGCCAGTAGTATAGGAGGGAATAATTCACCCCTCCACTTT. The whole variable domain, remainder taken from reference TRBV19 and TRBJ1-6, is DGGITQSPKYLFRKEGQNVTLSCEQNLNHDAMYWYRQDPGQGLRLIYYSQIVNDFQKGDIAEGYSVSREKKESFPLTVTSAQKNPTAFYLCASSIGGNNSPLHFGNGTRLTVT.

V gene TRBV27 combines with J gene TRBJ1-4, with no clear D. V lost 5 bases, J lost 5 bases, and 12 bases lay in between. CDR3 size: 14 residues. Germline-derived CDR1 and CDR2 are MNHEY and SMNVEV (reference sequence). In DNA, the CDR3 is TGTGCCAGCAGTGACACAGTGATGAATGAAAAACTGTTTTTT. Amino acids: CASSDTVMNEKLFF.

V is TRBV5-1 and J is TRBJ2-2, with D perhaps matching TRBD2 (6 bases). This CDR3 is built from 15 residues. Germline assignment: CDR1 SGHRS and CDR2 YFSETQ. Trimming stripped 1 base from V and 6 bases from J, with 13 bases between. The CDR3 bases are TGCGCCAGCAGCTTGATCGCGGGGAAGGCCGGGGAGCTGTTTTTT. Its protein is CASSLIAGKAGELFF.

Written as DNA, the CDR3 is TGTGCCAGTAGGGGAATATTAAATGAGCAGTTCTTC. Protein product: CASRGILNEQFF. This chain uses TRBV19 with TRBJ2-1; D not certain. Germline V CDR1 and CDR2: LNHDA, SQIVND (reference sequence). This CDR3 is 12 amino acids long. V was cut by 6 bases and J by 7 bases, with 10 bases left in between.

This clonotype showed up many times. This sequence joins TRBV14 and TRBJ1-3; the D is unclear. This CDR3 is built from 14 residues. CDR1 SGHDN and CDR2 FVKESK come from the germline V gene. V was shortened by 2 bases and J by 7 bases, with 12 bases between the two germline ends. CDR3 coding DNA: TGTGCCAGCAGCCAACTTGGGATTTGGAACACCATATATTTT. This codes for CASSQLGIWNTIYF.

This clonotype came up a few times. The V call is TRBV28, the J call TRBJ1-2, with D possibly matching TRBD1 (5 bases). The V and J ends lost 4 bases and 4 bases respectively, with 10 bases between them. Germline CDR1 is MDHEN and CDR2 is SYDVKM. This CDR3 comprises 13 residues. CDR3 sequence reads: CASSSVRAYGYTF. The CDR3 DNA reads TGTGCCAGCAGTTCAGTCAGGGCCTATGGCTACACCTTC.

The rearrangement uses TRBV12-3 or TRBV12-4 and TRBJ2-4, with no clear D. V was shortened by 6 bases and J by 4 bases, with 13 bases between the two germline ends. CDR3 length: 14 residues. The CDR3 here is CASRPRAAKNIQYF. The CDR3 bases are TGTGCCAGCAGACCCCGGGCGGCTAAAAACATTCAGTACTTC.

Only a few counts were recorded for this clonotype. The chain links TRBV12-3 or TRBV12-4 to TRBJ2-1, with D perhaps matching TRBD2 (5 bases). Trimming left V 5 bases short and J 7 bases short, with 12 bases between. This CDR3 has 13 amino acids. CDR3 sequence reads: CASSPGPGNEQFF. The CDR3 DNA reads TGTGCCAGCAGTCCCGGACCGGGAAATGAGCAGTTCTTC.

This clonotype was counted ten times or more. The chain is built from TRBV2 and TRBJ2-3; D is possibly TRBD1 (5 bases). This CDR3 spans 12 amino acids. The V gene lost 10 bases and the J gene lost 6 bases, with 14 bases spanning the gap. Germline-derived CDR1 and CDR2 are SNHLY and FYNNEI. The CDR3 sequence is CATPRKGDTQYF. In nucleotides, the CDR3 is TGTGCCACCCCCCGGAAGGGGGATACGCAGTATTTT.

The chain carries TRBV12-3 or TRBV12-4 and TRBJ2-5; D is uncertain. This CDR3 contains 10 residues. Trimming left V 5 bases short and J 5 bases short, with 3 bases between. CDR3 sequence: CASSRETQYF. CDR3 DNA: TGTGCCAGCAGTCGGGAGACCCAGTACTTC.

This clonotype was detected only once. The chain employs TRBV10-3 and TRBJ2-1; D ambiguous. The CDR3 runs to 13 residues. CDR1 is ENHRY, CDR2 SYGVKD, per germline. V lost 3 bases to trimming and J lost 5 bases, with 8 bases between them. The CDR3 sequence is CAISDGRNNEQFF. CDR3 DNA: TGTGCCATCAGTGATGGGCGAAACAATGAGCAGTTCTTC.

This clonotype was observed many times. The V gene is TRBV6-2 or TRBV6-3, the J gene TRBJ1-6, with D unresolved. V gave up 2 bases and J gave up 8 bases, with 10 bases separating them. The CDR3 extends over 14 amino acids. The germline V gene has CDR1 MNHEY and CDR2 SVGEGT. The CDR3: CASSYRSFDSPLHF. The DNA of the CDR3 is TGTGCCAGCAGTTACAGGTCGTTCGATTCACCCCTCCACTTT.

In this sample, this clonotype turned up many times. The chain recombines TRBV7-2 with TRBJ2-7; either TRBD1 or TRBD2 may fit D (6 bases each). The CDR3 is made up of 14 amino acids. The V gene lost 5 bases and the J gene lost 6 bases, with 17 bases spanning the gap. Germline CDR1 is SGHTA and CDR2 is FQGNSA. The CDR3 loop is CASSAGHPTSEQYF. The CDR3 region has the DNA TGTGCCAGCAGCGCGGGACACCCGACCTCCGAGCAGTACTTC.

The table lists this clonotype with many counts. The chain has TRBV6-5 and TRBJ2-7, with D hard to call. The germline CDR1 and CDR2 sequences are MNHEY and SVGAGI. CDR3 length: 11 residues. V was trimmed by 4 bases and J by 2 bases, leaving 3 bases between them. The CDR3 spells CASSSPYEQYF. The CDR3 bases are TGTGCCAGCAGTTCCCCCTACGAGCAGTACTTC.

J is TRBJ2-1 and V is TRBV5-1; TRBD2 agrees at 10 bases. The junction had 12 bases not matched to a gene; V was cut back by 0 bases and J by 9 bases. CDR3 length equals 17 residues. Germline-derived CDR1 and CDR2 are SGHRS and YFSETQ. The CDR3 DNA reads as TGCGCCAGCAGCTTGGCCGCCGTGAGCGGGGGGGCTGGTGAGCAGTTCTTC. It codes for CASSLAAVSGGAGEQFF. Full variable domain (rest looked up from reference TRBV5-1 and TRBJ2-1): KAGVTQTPRYLIKTRGQQVTLSCSPISGHRSVSWYQQTPGQGLQFLFEYFSETQRNKGNFPGRFSGRQFSNSRSEMNVSTLELGDSALYLCASSLAAVSGGAGEQFFGPGTRLTVL.

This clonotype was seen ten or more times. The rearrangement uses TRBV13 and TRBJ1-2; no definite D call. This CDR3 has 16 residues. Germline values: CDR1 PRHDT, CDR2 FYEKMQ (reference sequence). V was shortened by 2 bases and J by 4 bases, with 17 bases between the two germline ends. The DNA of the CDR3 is TGTGCCAGCAGCTTATCCACCGGGGTGGCCCGCTATGGCTACACCTTC. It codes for CASSLSTGVARYGYTF.

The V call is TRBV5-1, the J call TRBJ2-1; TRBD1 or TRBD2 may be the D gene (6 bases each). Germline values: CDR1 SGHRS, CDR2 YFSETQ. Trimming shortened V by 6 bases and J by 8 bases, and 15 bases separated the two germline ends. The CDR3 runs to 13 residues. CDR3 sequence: CASTSTGTHEQFF. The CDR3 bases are TGCGCCAGCACAAGTACAGGGACTCATGAGCAGTTCTTC.

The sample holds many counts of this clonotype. The CDR3 protein is CASSWRGLGYTF. The CDR3 DNA follows: TGTGCCAGCAGCTGGAGGGGGCTTGGCTACACCTTC. The chain combines TRBV7-9 with TRBJ1-2; 7 bases agree with TRBD1. The ends lost 4 bases at V and 7 bases at J; junction bases unmatched: 3. The CDR3 covers 12 residues. Germline CDR1 reads SEHNR; CDR2 reads FQNEAQ (reference sequence). Full variable domain (missing parts from reference TRBV7-9 and TRBJ1-2): DTGVSQNPRHKITKRGQNVTFRCDPISEHNRLYWYRQTLGQGPEFLTYFQNEAQLEKSRLLSDRFSAERPKGSFSTLEIQRTEQGDSAMYLCASSWRGLGYTFGSGTRLTVV.

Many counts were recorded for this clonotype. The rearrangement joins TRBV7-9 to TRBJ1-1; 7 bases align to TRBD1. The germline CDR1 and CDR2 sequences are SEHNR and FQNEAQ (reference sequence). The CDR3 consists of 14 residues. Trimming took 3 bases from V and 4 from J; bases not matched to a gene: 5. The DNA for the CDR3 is TGTGCCAGCAGCTTGACAGGGCAGGGCACTGAAGCTTTCTTT. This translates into CASSLTGQGTEAFF.